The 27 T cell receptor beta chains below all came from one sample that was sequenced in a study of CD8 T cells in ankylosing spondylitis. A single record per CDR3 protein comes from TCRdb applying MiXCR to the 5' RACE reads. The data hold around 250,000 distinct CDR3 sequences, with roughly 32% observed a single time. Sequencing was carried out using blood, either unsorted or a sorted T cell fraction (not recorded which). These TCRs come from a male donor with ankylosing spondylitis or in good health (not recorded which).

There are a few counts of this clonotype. The CDR3 loop reads CASSFAGGELFF. DNA of the CDR3: TGTGCCAGCAGTTTTGCGGGCGGGGAGCTGTTTTTT. The rearrangement links TRBV27 to TRBJ2-2, with a possible D match to TRBD2 (5 bases). The CDR3 sequence is 12 residues long. Germline CDR1 reads MNHEY; CDR2 reads SMNVEV (reference sequence). Trimming pared 3 bases from V and 7 bases from J, leaving 6 bases between.

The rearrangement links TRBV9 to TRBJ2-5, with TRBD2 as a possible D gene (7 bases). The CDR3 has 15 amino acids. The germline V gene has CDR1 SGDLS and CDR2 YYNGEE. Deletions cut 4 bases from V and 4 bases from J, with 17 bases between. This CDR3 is CASSPRGGGLETQYF. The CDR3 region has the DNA TGTGCCAGCAGCCCCCGAGGGGGGGGCCTAGAGACCCAGTACTTC.

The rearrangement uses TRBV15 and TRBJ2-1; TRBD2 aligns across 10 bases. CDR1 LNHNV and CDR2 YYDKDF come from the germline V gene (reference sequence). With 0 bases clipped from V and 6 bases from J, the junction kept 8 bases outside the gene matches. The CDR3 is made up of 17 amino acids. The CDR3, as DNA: TGTGCCACCAGCAGAGATGCCGGACTAGCGGTAGTCAATGAGCAGTTCTTC. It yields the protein CATSRDAGLAVVNEQFF.

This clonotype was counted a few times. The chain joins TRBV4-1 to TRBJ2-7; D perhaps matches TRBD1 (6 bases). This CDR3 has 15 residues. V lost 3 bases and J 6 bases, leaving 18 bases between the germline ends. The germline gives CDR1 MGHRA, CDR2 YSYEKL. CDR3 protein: CASSQSGVGTPEQYF. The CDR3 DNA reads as TGCGCCAGCAGCCAGTCAGGGGTAGGGACACCCGAGCAGTACTTC.

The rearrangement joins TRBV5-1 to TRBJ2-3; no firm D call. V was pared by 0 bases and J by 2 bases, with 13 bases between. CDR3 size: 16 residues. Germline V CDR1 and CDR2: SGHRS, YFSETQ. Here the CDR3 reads CASSLGESGATDTQYF. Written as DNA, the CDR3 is TGCGCCAGCAGCTTGGGAGAGTCGGGCGCCACAGATACGCAGTATTTT.

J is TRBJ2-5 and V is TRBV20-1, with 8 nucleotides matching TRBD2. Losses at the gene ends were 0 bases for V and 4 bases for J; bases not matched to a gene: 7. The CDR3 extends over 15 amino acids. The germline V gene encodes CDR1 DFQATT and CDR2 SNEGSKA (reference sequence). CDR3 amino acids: CSARDQTGGSETQYF. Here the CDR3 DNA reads TGCAGTGCTAGAGATCAGACGGGGGGGTCAGAGACCCAGTACTTC.

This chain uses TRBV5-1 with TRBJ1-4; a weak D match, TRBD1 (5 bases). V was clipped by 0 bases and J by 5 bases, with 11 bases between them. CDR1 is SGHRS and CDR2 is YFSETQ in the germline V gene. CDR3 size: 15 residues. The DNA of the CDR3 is TGCGCCAGCAGCTTGGTTGGGGCGGGGAATGAAAAACTGTTTTTT. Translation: CASSLVGAGNEKLFF. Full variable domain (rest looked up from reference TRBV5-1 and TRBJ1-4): KAGVTQTPRYLIKTRGQQVTLSCSPISGHRSVSWYQQTPGQGLQFLFEYFSETQRNKGNFPGRFSGRQFSNSRSEMNVSTLELGDSALYLCASSLVGAGNEKLFFGSGTQLSVL.

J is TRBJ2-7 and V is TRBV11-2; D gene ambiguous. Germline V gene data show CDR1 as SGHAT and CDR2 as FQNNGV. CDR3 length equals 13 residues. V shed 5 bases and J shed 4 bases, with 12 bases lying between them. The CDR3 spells CASSQGPEYEQYF. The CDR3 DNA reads TGTGCCAGCAGCCAAGGACCGGAATACGAGCAGTACTTC.

This CDR3 reads CASSREGGSIGELFF. The CDR3 nucleotides are TGTGCCAGCAGCCGTGAAGGGGGCTCGATCGGGGAGCTGTTTTTT. The chain is built from TRBV11-2 and TRBJ2-2; 7 bases match TRBD1. Trimming cost V 5 bases and J 7 bases; bases outside gene matches: 10. In germline, CDR1 is SGHAT, CDR2 FQNNGV. This CDR3 comprises 15 residues.

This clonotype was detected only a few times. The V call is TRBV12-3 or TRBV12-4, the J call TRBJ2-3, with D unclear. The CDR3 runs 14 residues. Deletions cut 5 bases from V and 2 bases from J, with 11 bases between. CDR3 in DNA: TGTGCCAGCAGTCACGACGGAGCCACAGATACGCAGTATTTT. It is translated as CASSHDGATDTQYF.

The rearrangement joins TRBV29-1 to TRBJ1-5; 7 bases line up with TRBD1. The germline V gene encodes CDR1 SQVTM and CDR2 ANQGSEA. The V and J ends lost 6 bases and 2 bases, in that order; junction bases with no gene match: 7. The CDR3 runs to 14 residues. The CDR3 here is CSVFTGVGNQPQHF. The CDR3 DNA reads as TGCAGCGTATTCACAGGGGTTGGCAATCAGCCCCAGCATTTT.

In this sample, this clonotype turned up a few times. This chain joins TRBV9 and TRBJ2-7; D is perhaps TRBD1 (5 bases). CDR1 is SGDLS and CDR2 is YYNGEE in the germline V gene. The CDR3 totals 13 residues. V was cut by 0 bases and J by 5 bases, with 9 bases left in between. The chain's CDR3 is CASSVVPGNEQYF. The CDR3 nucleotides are TGTGCCAGCAGCGTAGTCCCAGGGAACGAGCAGTACTTC.

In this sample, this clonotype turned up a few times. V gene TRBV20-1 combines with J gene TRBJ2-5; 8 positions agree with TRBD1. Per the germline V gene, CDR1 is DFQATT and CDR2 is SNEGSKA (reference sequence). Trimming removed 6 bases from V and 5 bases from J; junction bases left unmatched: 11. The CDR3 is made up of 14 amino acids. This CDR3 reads CSAAGTGAFETQYF. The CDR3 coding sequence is TGCAGTGCGGCGGGGACAGGAGCTTTCGAGACCCAGTACTTC.

Here the CDR3 reads CASSLNHYNEQFF. In DNA, the CDR3 is TGTGCCAGCAGTTTGAACCACTACAATGAGCAGTTCTTC. The chain combines TRBV12-3 or TRBV12-4 with TRBJ2-1; no definite D call. CDR3 length: 13 amino acids. V was shortened by 3 bases and J by 3 bases, with 6 bases between the two germline ends.

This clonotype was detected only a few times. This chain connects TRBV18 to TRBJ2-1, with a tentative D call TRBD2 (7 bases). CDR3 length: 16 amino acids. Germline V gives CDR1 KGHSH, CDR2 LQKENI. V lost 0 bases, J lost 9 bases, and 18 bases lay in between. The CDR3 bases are TGTGCCAGCTCACCACCATCGGGGGGCAAAATCAGTGAGCAGTTCTTC. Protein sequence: CASSPPSGGKISEQFF.

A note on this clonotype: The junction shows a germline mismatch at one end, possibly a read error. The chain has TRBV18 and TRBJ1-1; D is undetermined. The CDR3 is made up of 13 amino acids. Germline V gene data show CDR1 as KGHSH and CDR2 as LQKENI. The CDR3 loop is CPSSSNRNTEAFF. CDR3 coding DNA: TGTCCCAGCTCCTCGAACAGGAACACTGAAGCTTTCTTT.

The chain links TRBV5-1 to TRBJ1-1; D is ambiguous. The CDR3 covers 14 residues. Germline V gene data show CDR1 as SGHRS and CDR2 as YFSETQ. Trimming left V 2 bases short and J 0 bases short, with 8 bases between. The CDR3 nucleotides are TGCGCCAGCAGCTTTGAGTATATGAACACTGAAGCTTTCTTT. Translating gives CASSFEYMNTEAFF.

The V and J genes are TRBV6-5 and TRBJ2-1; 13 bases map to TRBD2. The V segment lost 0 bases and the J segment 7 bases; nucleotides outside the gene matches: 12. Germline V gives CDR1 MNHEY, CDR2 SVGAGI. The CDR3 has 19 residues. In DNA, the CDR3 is TGTGCCAGCAGTTACTCCGCGGTGACTAGCGGGGGGTCTCATAATGAGCAGTTCTTC. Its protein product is CASSYSAVTSGGSHNEQFF.

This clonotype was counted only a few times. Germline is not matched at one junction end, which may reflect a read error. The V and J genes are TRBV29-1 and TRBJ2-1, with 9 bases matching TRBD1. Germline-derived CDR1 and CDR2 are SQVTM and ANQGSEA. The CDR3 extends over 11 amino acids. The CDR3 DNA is TGCAGCGTTGAAGGTTGGGACAGGGAGGTCTTC. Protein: CSVEGWDREVF.

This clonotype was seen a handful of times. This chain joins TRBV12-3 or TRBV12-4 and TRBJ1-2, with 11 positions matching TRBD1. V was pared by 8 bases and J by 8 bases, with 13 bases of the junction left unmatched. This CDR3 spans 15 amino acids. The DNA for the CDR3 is TGTGCCAGCGTAGGACAGGGGGCGTCCTATCGGGGCTACACCTTC. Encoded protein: CASVGQGASYRGYTF.

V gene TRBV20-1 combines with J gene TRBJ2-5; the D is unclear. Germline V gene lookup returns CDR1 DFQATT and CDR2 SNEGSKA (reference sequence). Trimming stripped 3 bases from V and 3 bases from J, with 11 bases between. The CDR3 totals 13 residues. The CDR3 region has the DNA TGCAGTGCTAGGGGGTGGGCCGAAGAGACCCAGTACTTC. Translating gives CSARGWAEETQYF.

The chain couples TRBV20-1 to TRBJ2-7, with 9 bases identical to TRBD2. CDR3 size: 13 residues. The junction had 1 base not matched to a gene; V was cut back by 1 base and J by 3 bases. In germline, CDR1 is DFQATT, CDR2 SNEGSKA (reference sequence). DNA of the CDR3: TGCAGTGCTAGAGGGACTAGCGACTACGAGCAGTACTTC. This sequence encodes CSARGTSDYEQYF.

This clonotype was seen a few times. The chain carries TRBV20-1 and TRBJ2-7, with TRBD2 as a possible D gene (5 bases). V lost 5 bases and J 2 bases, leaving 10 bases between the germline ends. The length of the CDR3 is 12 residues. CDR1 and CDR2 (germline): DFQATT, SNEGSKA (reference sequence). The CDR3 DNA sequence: TGCAGTGCTGGACTGACACCCTACGAGCAGTACTTC. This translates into CSAGLTPYEQYF.

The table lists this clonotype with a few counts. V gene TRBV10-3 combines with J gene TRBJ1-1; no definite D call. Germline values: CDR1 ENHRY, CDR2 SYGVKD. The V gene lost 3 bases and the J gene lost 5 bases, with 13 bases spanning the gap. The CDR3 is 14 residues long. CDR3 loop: CAISDPGDTTEAFF. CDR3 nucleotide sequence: TGTGCCATCAGTGACCCCGGTGACACTACTGAAGCTTTCTTT.

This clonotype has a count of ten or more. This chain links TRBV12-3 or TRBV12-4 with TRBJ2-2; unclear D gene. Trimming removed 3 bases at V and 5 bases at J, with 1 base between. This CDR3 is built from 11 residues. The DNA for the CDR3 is TGTGCCAGCAGTTTTACCGGGGAGCTGTTTTTT. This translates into CASSFTGELFF.

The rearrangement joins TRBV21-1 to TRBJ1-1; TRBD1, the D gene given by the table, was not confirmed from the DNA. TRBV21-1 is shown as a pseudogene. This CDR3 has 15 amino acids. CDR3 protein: CASSIFGDRVTEAFF. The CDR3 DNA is TGTGCCAGCAGCATTTTCGGGGACAGGGTCACTGAAGCTTTCTTT.

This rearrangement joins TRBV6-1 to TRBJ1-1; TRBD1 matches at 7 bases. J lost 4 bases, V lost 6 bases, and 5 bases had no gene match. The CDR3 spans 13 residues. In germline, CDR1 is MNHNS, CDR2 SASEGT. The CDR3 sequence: CASSSNRGTEAFF. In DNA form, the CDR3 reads TGTGCCAGCAGCTCCAACAGGGGCACTGAAGCTTTCTTT.